The 27 T cell receptor beta chains in this list originate from one sample, sequenced in a study of cytotoxic CD8 clonotypes in ibrutinib-treated CLL. Assay: immunoSEQ multiplex PCR; the TCRdb copy retains only in-frame clones and omits some. The data contain about 76,000 clones, around four fifths of them singletons. Sample: PBMCs, taken after 24 months of ibrutinib treatment. Source of these receptors: a human donor with chronic lymphocytic leukemia.

Comments on this clone: Within the sample, other DNA sequences also encode this same CDR3. The V call is TRBV5-1, the J call TRBJ2-7, with D unresolved. V lost 6 bases and J lost 2, with 12 bases in between. CDR1 and CDR2 (germline): SGHRS, YFSETQ. The CDR3 has 13 amino acids. The CDR3 nucleotides read TGCGCCAGCAACTTTCGGCCGACCTACGAGCAGTACTTC. It encodes CASNFRPTYEQYF.

This clone occurred many times. The rearrangement joins TRBV7-9 to TRBJ1-5, with 7 bases identical to TRBD1. The CDR3 covers 16 residues. The trim removed 5 bases at V and 1 base at J, leaving 8 bases unmatched. From germline, CDR1 is SEHNR and CDR2 FQNEAQ (reference sequence). The CDR3 protein is CASSPLTGPSNQPQHF. CDR3 in DNA: TGTGCCAGCAGCCCCTTGACAGGGCCAAGCAATCAGCCCCAGCATTTT.

The chain couples TRBV18 to TRBJ1-2, with 11 bases matching TRBD1. J gave up 8 bases and V 1 base, and 12 bases lay outside the gene matches. The germline gives CDR1 KGHSH, CDR2 LQKENI. This CDR3 has 17 amino acids. The DNA of the CDR3 is TGTGCCAGCTCACCACAAACCGGGACAGGGGGACTTGTAGGCTACACCTTC. Translation gives CASSPQTGTGGLVGYTF.

The rearrangement joins TRBV27 to TRBJ1-2; 7 positions match TRBD1. The trim removed 6 bases at V and 2 bases at J, leaving 3 bases unmatched. The CDR3 totals 13 residues. Germline V lookup: CDR1 MNHEY, CDR2 SMNVEV (reference sequence). As DNA, the CDR3 is TGTGCCAGCAGCCACAGGGGAAACTATGGCTACACCTTC. Residues: CASSHRGNYGYTF.

This chain uses TRBV5-8 with TRBJ1-2; D call uncertain. The V end was cut by 2 bases, the J end by 5 bases, with 16 bases between. Germline V gene lookup returns CDR1 SGHTS and CDR2 YDEGEE. The CDR3 has 15 residues. This chain's CDR3 is CASSFPEGGRYGYTF. DNA for the CDR3: TGTGCCAGCAGCTTCCCGGAGGGAGGGAGGTATGGCTACACCTTC.

CDR3 DNA: TGTGCCAGCAGCTTAGATCATCCCGGGGCTGGGGACACTGAAGCTTTCTTT. It codes for CASSLDHPGAGDTEAFF. This rearrangement joins TRBV7-8 to TRBJ1-1; maybe TRBD1 (5 bases). This CDR3 is built from 17 residues. V was cut by 1 base and J by 3 bases, with 18 bases left in between. From germline, CDR1 is SGHVS and CDR2 FQNEAQ.

The V gene is TRBV7-7, the J gene TRBJ2-1; 7 positions match TRBD2. CDR1 and CDR2 (germline): SSHAT, FNYEAQ (reference sequence). This CDR3 comprises 14 residues. CDR3 region: CASAATGLLDEQFF. DNA for the CDR3: TGTGCTAGCGCGGCAACGGGACTACTGGACGAGCAGTTCTTC.

This chain connects TRBV6-1 to TRBJ1-3, with D possibly being TRBD1 (6 bases). This CDR3 has 15 amino acids. V lost 6 bases and J lost 0, with 12 bases in between. CDR1 and CDR2 (germline): MNHNS, SASEGT. CDR3: CASRLGHFSGNTIYF. In DNA form, the CDR3 reads TGTGCCAGCAGATTGGGACACTTCTCTGGAAACACCATATATTTT.

This chain links TRBV1 with TRBJ1-1; whether TRBD1, the table's D call, matches the DNA was not checked. TRBV1 is a recognized pseudogene. This CDR3 is 19 amino acids long. CDR3 coding DNA: TGCACCAGCAGCCAAGTAAGGACAGGGAAGGTCCTGTTGAACACTGAAGCTTTCTTT. This gives the protein CTSSQVRTGKVLLNTEAFF.

This chain links TRBV5-4 with TRBJ2-7, with 11 bases identical to TRBD2. V shed 4 bases and J 6 bases; nucleotides not matched to a gene: 6. Germline CDR1 and CDR2: SGHNT and YYREEE (reference sequence). The length of the CDR3 is 14 residues. The chain's CDR3 is CASSHGLAGFEQYF. Here the CDR3 DNA reads TGTGCCAGCAGCCACGGACTAGCGGGCTTCGAGCAGTACTTC. Full variable domain (missing parts from reference TRBV5-4 and TRBJ2-7): ETGVTQSPTHLIKTRGQQVTLRCSSQSGHNTVSWYQQALGQGPQFIFQYYREEENGRGNFPPRFSGLQFPNYSSELNVNALELDDSALYLCASSHGLAGFEQYFGPGTRLTVT.

This clone was observed once. The chain links TRBV5-4 to TRBJ2-7; 9 bases agree with TRBD2. Trimming removed 0 bases from V and 0 bases from J; junction bases left unmatched: 4. This CDR3 region has 16 residues. Per germline, CDR1 SGHNT and CDR2 YYREEE (reference sequence). CDR3 loop: CASSLEGGRASYEQYF. The CDR3 nucleotides are TGTGCCAGCAGCTTGGAAGGCGGGAGGGCCTCCTACGAGCAGTACTTC.

This chain connects TRBV2 to TRBJ2-2, with D uncertain. Deletions cut 3 bases from V and 4 bases from J, with 9 bases between. The CDR3 totals 14 residues. Germline V lookup: CDR1 SNHLY, CDR2 FYNNEI. Here the CDR3 DNA reads TGTGCCAGCAGTGATAGTAGGGCCACCGGGGAGCTGTTTTTT. Protein: CASSDSRATGELFF.

This chain uses TRBV6-1 with TRBJ1-5; TRBD1 is a possible D gene (5 bases). CDR1 and CDR2 from the germline V gene are MNHNS and SASEGT. V was shortened by 2 bases and J by 0 bases, with 8 bases between the two germline ends. This CDR3 has 15 amino acids. CDR3 in DNA: TGTGCCAGCAGTGAACAGGGCCGTAGCAATCAGCCCCAGCATTTT. Its translation: CASSEQGRSNQPQHF.

This clone was seen once. The genes are TRBV29-1 and TRBJ2-2; the match to TRBD1 covers 9 bases. Germline assignment: CDR1 SQVTM and CDR2 ANQGSEA. Unmatched junction bases numbered 9, after V lost 7 bases and J lost 3 bases. This CDR3 is 15 amino acids long. The CDR3 spells CSATQGARDTGELFF. The CDR3 nucleotides are TGCAGCGCAACACAGGGGGCGCGTGACACCGGGGAGCTGTTTTTT.

This clone was detected a few times. The V call is TRBV7-2, the J call TRBJ2-7; D assignment may be TRBD1 or TRBD2 (5 bases each). Germline CDR1 SGHTA, CDR2 FQGNSA. The V end lost 6 bases, the J end lost 7 bases, and 22 bases lay between the germline ends. The CDR3 covers 15 residues. CDR3 sequence: CASRGRLAPTGEQYF. CDR3 nucleotides: TGTGCCAGCAGGGGACGGCTAGCTCCCACGGGAGAGCAGTACTTC.

This clone was seen a single time. The V call is TRBV6-1, the J call TRBJ1-5, with D uncertain. CDR1 and CDR2 from the germline V gene are MNHNS and SASEGT. The germline V and J ends were trimmed by 3 bases and 8 bases, with 8 bases remaining between them. The CDR3 covers 12 residues. CDR3 bases: TGTGCCAGCAGTGACGTCTTGGAGCCCCAGCATTTT. Residues: CASSDVLEPQHF.

This chain joins TRBV5-1 and TRBJ1-1, with TRBD1 as a possible D gene (6 bases). CDR1 is SGHRS, CDR2 YFSETQ, per germline. CDR3 length: 14 residues. The V gene lost 5 bases and the J gene lost 3 bases, with 14 bases spanning the gap. CDR3 in amino acids: CASRNTGMDTEAFF. CDR3 nucleotide sequence: TGCGCCAGCAGGAATACAGGGATGGACACTGAAGCTTTCTTT. The full variable domain, completed using reference TRBV5-1 and TRBJ1-1, is KAGVTQTPRYLIKTRGQQVTLSCSPISGHRSVSWYQQTPGQGLQFLFEYFSETQRNKGNFPGRFSGRQFSNSRSEMNVSTLELGDSALYLCASRNTGMDTEAFFGQGTRLTVV.

The rearrangement uses TRBV6-5 and TRBJ2-1; TRBD2 agrees at 12 bases. From germline, CDR1 is MNHEY and CDR2 SVGAGI. V trimming: 4 bases; J trimming: 9 bases; junction bases outside the gene matches: 7. The CDR3 loop spans 15 amino acids. The CDR3 sequence: CASSSGTSGRPEQFF. DNA for the CDR3: TGTGCCAGCAGTTCCGGGACTAGCGGGCGGCCTGAGCAGTTCTTC.

The chain combines TRBV9 with TRBJ2-7, with 7 bases aligning to TRBD1. This CDR3 region has 14 residues. J lost 3 bases, V lost 4 bases, and 7 bases had no gene match. Per the germline V gene, CDR1 is SGDLS and CDR2 is YYNGEE. The CDR3 DNA is TGTGCCAGCAGCCAAGAAACAGGGGTCTACGAGCAGTACTTC. Translated: CASSQETGVYEQYF.

The V gene is TRBV4-1, the J gene TRBJ2-5; 14 bases match TRBD2. Germline-derived CDR1 and CDR2 are MGHRA and YSYEKL. This CDR3 region has 16 residues. Trimming cost V 6 bases and J 2 bases; bases outside gene matches: 5. This chain's CDR3 is CASRQGLAGVQETQYF. The CDR3 coding sequence is TGCGCCAGCAGACAGGGACTAGCGGGGGTACAAGAGACCCAGTACTTC.

V usage is TRBV5-4 and J usage is TRBJ2-6, with D perhaps assigned TRBD1 or TRBD2 (5 bases each). The germline V gene has CDR1 SGHNT and CDR2 YYREEE (reference sequence). V shed 0 bases and J shed 0 bases, with 10 bases lying between them. The CDR3 loop spans 17 amino acids. The CDR3 reads CASSLAGTLSGANVLTF. The CDR3 DNA sequence: TGTGCCAGCAGCTTGGCCGGGACCCTCTCTGGGGCCAACGTCCTGACTTTC.

This rearrangement joins TRBV9 to TRBJ2-7; D uncertain. There are 14 residues in the CDR3. Germline V gene lookup returns CDR1 SGDLS and CDR2 YYNGEE. Trimming took off 4 bases at V and 6 bases at J, with 17 bases between the two ends. CDR3 DNA: TGTGCCAGCAGCCACGAGCAGGTGACGGGCGAGCAGTACTTC. It is translated as CASSHEQVTGEQYF. Full variable domain (outside the CDR3, taken from reference TRBV9 and TRBJ2-7): DSGVTQTPKHLITATGQRVTLRCSPRSGDLSVYWYQQSLDQGLQFLIQYYNGEERAKGNILERFSAQQFPDLHSELNLSSLELGDSALYFCASSHEQVTGEQYFGPGTRLTVT.

The genes are TRBV5-1 and TRBJ2-3; TRBD2 matches at 12 bases. Germline CDR1 SGHRS, CDR2 YFSETQ. Germline trimming cut 3 bases from V and 4 bases from J; bases unmatched to any gene: 9. The CDR3 contains 17 residues. Written as DNA, the CDR3 is TGCGCCAGCAGCTCACCCTCTAGCGGGAGGGCACCAGATACGCAGTATTTT. This sequence encodes CASSSPSSGRAPDTQYF.

V gene TRBV6-5 combines with J gene TRBJ2-2, with D unclear. CDR3 length equals 13 residues. Germline V gives CDR1 MNHEY, CDR2 SVGAGI. V was cut by 2 bases and J by 6 bases, with 7 bases left in between. The chain's CDR3 is CASSYQVAGELFF. CDR3 nucleotides: TGTGCCAGCAGTTACCAAGTCGCCGGGGAGCTGTTTTTT.

This clone was seen just once. The rearrangement joins TRBV18 to TRBJ2-3; a weak D match, TRBD1 (6 bases). The CDR3 has 15 residues. Germline CDR1 is KGHSH and CDR2 is LQKENI. V lost 3 bases and J 5 bases, leaving 15 bases between the germline ends. CDR3 loop: CASSPLAQGLDTQYF. CDR3 bases: TGTGCCAGCTCACCTCTCGCGCAGGGGTTAGATACGCAGTATTTT.

V gene TRBV5-1 combines with J gene TRBJ2-1, with 12 bases lining up with TRBD2. The V segment lost 1 base and the J segment 2 bases; nucleotides outside the gene matches: 4. CDR3 size: 17 residues. CDR1 is SGHRS, CDR2 YFSETQ, per germline. The DNA of the CDR3 is TGCGCCAGCAGCTTGCCTAGCGGGAGGGCCCCCTACAATGAGCAGTTCTTC. This sequence encodes CASSLPSGRAPYNEQFF.

V is TRBV4-2 and J is TRBJ1-5; no reliable D call. CDR3 length: 15 residues. Germline assignment: CDR1 LGHNA and CDR2 YNFKEQ. Trimming took 4 bases from V and 2 from J, leaving 12 bases between them. The CDR3 region has the DNA TGTGCCAGCAGCCCGACGGCGGCTGGCAATCAGCCCCAGCATTTT. This codes for CASSPTAAGNQPQHF.